These T cell receptor beta chains were read from a single sample in a study of cytomegalovirus exposure and HLA in healthy donors. Sequencing used immunoSEQ multiplex PCR; TCRdb keeps in-frame clones, though not all of them. Here the sample spans about 110,000 clones, 65% to 80% being singletons. Sequenced: PBMCs. The receptor set was obtained from a woman aged 45 to 65 in good health and CMV-seropositive. Both conserved end residues are part of each CDR3. D genes are given only for firm matches. Some rows have no size entry. The others give once, few or many, or a class for an expanded clone.

J gene,V gene,D gene,clone size,CDR3 protein,CDR3 DNA
TRBJ1-2,TRBV29-1,-,-,CSVPRGGAGYTF,TGCAGCGTCCCGAGGGGGGGAGCCGGCTACACCTTC
TRBJ2-5,TRBV10-2,TRBD1,-,CASGDRVETQYF,TGCGCCAGCGGGGACAGGGTTGAGACCCAGTACTTC
TRBJ2-5,TRBV7-9,-,-,CASSPGEKTQYF,TGTGCCAGCAGCCCGGGGGAAAAGACCCAGTACTTC
TRBJ2-1,TRBV4-3,-,-,CASSQERGGYNEQFF,TGCGCCAGCAGCCAAGAAAGGGGGGGCTACAATGAGCAGTTCTTC
TRBJ2-2,TRBV5-1,-,-,CASSLARGTPRPGELFF,TGCGCCAGCAGCTTGGCCAGGGGGACTCCCCGCCCCGGGGAGCTGTTTTTT
TRBJ1-3,TRBV7-6,-,-,CASSLAQKNTIYF,TGTGCCAGCAGCTTAGCGCAGAAAAACACCATATATTTT
TRBJ2-1,TRBV7-9,TRBD2,few,CASSLGSWASGASYNEQFF,TGTGCCAGCAGCTTAGGAAGTTGGGCTAGCGGGGCTTCCTACAATGAGCAGTTCTTC
TRBJ1-5,TRBV4-1,-,-,CASSPSGGVSNQPQHF,TGCGCCAGCAGCCCCAGTGGGGGGGTTTCCAATCAGCCCCAGCATTTT
TRBJ1-6,TRBV29-1,-,-,CSVLKEPGSPLHF,TGCAGCGTTCTAAAGGAGCCGGGTTCACCCCTCCACTTT
TRBJ2-3,TRBV6-6,-,-,CASSRAGEDTQYF,TGTGCCAGCAGTCGGGCCGGGGAGGATACGCAGTATTTT
TRBJ2-1,TRBV5-1,-,-,CASSLAGNNEQFF,TGCGCCAGCAGCTTGGCAGGTAACAATGAGCAGTTCTTC
TRBJ2-5,TRBV7-8,-,-,CASSLVLIGQYF,TGTGCCAGCAGCTTGGTCCTAATTGGCCAGTACTTC
TRBJ2-7,TRBV30,TRBD1,once,CAWIDRGDEQYF,TGTGCCTGGATCGACAGGGGTGACGAGCAGTACTTC
TRBJ1-5,TRBV7-3,-,-,CASSQLDSLDYQPQHF,TGTGCCAGCAGCCAACTGGACAGCCTAGACTATCAGCCCCAGCATTTT
TRBJ1-2,TRBV11-2,-,once,CASSLGAGMGSGYTF,TGTGCCAGCAGCTTAGGGGCAGGGATGGGATCTGGCTACACCTTC
TRBJ1-1,TRBV6-5,TRBD1,-,CASSFRTGGRNTEAFF,TGTGCCAGCAGTTTCCGAACAGGGGGAAGGAACACTGAAGCTTTCTTT
TRBJ1-1,TRBV6-6,TRBD1,-,CASSYSGQGENTEAFF,TGTGCCAGCAGTTACTCTGGACAGGGGGAGAACACTGAAGCTTTCTTT
TRBJ1-5,TRBV2,-,-,CASSELSLAWPQHF,TGTGCCAGCAGTGAGTTGAGCCTAGCGTGGCCCCAGCATTTT
TRBJ1-6,TRBV10-3,TRBD1,-,CATTPGQVPPLHF,TGTGCCACCACTCCGGGACAGGTCCCCCCCCTCCACTTT
TRBJ1-2,TRBV6-5,-,-,CASSESRVIYGYTF,TGTGCCAGCAGTGAAAGTCGAGTAATCTATGGCTACACCTTC
TRBJ1-6,TRBV19,-,-,CASSMPPGSSYNSPLHF,TGTGCCAGTAGTATGCCGCCAGGCAGCTCCTATAATTCACCCCTCCACTTT
TRBJ1-4,TRBV7-9,TRBD1,-,CARTDREVEKLFF,TGTGCCAGGACAGACAGGGAGGTCGAAAAACTGTTTTTT
TRBJ1-2,TRBV28,-,-,CASSLGGRNYGYTF,TGTGCCAGCAGTTTGGGGGGGCGGAACTATGGCTACACCTTC
TRBJ2-7,TRBV7-9,TRBD1,-,CSSSLAGGLRAYEQYF,TGTTCCAGCAGCTTAGCAGGGGGCTTGAGGGCCTACGAGCAGTACTTC
TRBJ1-2,TRBV27,-,-,CASSLSRDSYGYTF,TGTGCCAGCAGTTTATCTAGAGACAGCTATGGCTACACCTTC
TRBJ2-3,TRBV7-6,TRBD2,-,CASSSGLAGGGSDTQYF,TGTGCCAGCAGCTCCGGACTAGCGGGGGGGGGATCAGATACGCAGTATTTT
TRBJ2-7,TRBV6-6,TRBD2,few,CASSYSGRANEQYF,TGTGCCAGCAGTTACTCGGGGAGGGCCAACGAGCAGTACTTC
TRBJ1-2,TRBV6-5,TRBD1,-,CASSYSTGDGYTF,TGTGCCAGCAGTTACTCGACAGGGGACGGCTACACCTTC
TRBJ1-2,TRBV7-2,TRBD1,-,CASSPPGQTGYGYTF,TGTGCCAGCAGCCCACCGGGACAGACTGGTTATGGCTACACCTTC
TRBJ2-7,TRBV7-2,-,-,CASSLAGTVSSYEQYF,TGTGCCAGCAGCTTAGCCGGGACTGTGAGCTCCTACGAGCAGTACTTC
TRBJ1-1,TRBV7-2,TRBD1,-,CASSFSGTGGTEAFF,TGTGCCAGCAGCTTCTCCGGGACAGGGGGGACTGAAGCTTTCTTT
TRBJ2-7,TRBV6-1,TRBD1,-,CASSGRDRVYEQYF,TGTGCCAGCAGTGGTAGGGACAGGGTATACGAGCAGTACTTC
TRBJ1-5,TRBV7-2,TRBD1,-,CASSSEGQGNQPQHF,TGTGCCAGCAGCTCCGAGGGACAGGGGAATCAGCCCCAGCATTTT
TRBJ2-5,TRBV29-1,TRBD2,-,CSVFSGGIETQYF,TGCAGCGTGTTTAGCGGGGGGATCGAGACCCAGTACTTC
TRBJ1-2,TRBV10-3,-,-,CAISEADSYGYTF,TGTGCCATCAGTGAGGCGGACAGCTATGGCTACACCTTC
TRBJ1-1,TRBV7-3,-,few,CASGLNTEAFF,TGTGCCAGCGGGCTGAACACTGAAGCTTTCTTT
TRBJ1-6,TRBV30,-,-,CAWSVSRMSNSPLHF,TGTGCCTGGAGTGTAAGCAGGATGAGTAATTCACCCCTCCACTTT
TRBJ2-2,TRBV2,TRBD1,-,CASSAVDRGRIANTGELFF,TGTGCCAGCAGTGCTGTCGACAGGGGGCGCATAGCGAACACCGGGGAGCTGTTTTTT
TRBJ1-5,TRBV29-1,TRBD1,-,CSVLTGGNQPQHF,TGCAGCGTTCTCACAGGGGGTAATCAGCCCCAGCATTTT
TRBJ2-5,TRBV7-3,TRBD1,-,CASSSRTGRMETQYF,TGTGCCAGCAGCAGCCGGACAGGAAGAATGGAGACCCAGTACTTC
TRBJ1-3,TRBV2,-,-,CASSGGGSGNTIYF,TGTGCCAGCAGCGGGGGTGGATCTGGAAACACCATATATTTT
TRBJ1-1,TRBV2,-,-,CASSGGLNTEAFF,TGTGCCAGCAGTGGGGGGCTGAACACTGAAGCTTTCTTT
TRBJ2-2,TRBV7-3,TRBD1,-,CASSLGGTGGSRELFF,TGTGCCAGCAGCTTGGGAGGGACAGGGGGATCGAGGGAGCTGTTTTTT
TRBJ1-2,TRBV6-5,TRBD1,-,CASRFGDRGSGYTF,TGTGCCAGCAGGTTCGGGGACAGGGGTTCGGGCTACACCTTC
TRBJ2-3,TRBV9,TRBD2,-,CASSSRLAGYTDTQYF,TGTGCCAGCAGCTCTCGACTAGCGGGGTACACAGATACGCAGTATTTT
TRBJ2-7,TRBV9,-,-,CASSVEALSSYEQYF,TGTGCCAGCAGCGTAGAAGCTCTGAGCTCCTACGAGCAGTACTTC
TRBJ1-1,TRBV5-1,TRBD1,-,CASSLLGDRGLSEAFF,TGCGCCAGCAGCTTACTAGGGGACAGGGGGCTGTCTGAAGCTTTCTTT
TRBJ2-1,TRBV7-3,-,-,CASSFLSGSYNEQFF,TGTGCCAGCAGCTTCTTATCGGGCTCCTACAATGAGCAGTTCTTC
TRBJ2-2,TRBV7-6,TRBD2,-,CASSLGTSGGNTGELFF,TGTGCCAGCAGCTTAGGGACTAGCGGGGGAAACACCGGGGAGCTGTTTTTT
TRBJ2-2,TRBV28,-,-,CASSRLVRSSTGELFF,TGTGCCAGCAGTCGTTTAGTCAGGTCGAGCACCGGGGAGCTGTTTTTT